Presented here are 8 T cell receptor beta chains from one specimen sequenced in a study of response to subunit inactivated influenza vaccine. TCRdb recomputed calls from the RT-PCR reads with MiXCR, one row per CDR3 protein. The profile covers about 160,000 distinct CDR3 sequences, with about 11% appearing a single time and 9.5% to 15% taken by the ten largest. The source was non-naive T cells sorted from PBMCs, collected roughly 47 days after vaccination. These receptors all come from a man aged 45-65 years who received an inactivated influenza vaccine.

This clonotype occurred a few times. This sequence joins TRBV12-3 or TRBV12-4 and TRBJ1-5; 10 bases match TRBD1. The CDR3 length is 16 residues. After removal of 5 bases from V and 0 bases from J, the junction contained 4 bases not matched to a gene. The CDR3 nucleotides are TGTGCCAGCAGTGAGGACAGGGGGAATAGCAATCAGCCCCAGCATTTT. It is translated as CASSEDRGNSNQPQHF.

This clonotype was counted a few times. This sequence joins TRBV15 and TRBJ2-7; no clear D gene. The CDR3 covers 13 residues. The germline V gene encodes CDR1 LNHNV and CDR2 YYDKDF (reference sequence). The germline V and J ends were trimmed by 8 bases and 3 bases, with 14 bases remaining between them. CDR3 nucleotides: TGTGCCACCGGTGTGGGCAGGAACTACGAGCAGTACTTC. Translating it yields CATGVGRNYEQYF.

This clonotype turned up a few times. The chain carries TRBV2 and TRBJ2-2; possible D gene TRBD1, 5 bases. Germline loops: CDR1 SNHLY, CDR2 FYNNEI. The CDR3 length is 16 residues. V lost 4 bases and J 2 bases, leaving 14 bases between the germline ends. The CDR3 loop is CASSGVRVSNTGELFF. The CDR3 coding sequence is TGTGCCAGCAGTGGGGTCAGGGTATCTAACACCGGGGAGCTGTTTTTT.

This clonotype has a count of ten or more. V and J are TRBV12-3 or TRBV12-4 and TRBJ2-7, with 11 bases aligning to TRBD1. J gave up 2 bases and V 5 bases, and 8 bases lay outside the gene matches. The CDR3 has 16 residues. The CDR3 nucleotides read TGTGCCAGCAGTACCGCCGGGACAGGGGGGACCTACGAGCAGTACTTC. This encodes CASSTAGTGGTYEQYF.

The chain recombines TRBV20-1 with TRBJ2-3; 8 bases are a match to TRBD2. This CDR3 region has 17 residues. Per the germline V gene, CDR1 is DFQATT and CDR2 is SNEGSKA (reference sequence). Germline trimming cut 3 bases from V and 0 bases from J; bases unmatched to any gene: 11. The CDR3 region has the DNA TGCAGTGCTAGCGGGGGGGGTTTTGCTTCTAGCACAGATACGCAGTATTTT. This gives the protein CSASGGGFASSTDTQYF.

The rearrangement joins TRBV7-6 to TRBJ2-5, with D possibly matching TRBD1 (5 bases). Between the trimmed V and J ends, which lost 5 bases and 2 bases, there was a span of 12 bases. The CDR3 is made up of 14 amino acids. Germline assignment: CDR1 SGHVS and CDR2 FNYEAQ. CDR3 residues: CASSPRQRQETQYF. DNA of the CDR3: TGTGCCAGCAGCCCTCGACAGAGACAAGAGACCCAGTACTTC.

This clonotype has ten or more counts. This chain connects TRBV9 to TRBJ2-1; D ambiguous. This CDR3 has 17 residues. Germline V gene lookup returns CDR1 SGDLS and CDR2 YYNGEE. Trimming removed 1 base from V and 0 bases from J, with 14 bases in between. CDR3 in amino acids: CASSVSAPAGSYNEQFF. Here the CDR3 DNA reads TGTGCCAGCAGCGTATCCGCCCCGGCAGGCTCCTACAATGAGCAGTTCTTC.

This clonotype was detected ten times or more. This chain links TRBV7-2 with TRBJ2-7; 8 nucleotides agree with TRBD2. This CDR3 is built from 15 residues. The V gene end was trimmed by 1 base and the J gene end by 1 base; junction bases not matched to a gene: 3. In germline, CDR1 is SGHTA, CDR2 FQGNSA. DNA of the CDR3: TGTGCCAGCAGCTTAGGACTAGCGTTTTCCTACGAGCAGTACTTC. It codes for CASSLGLAFSYEQYF. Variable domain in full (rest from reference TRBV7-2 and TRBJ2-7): GAGVSQSPSNKVTEKGKDVELRCDPISGHTALYWYRQSLGQGLEFLIYFQGNSAPDKSGLPSDRFSAERTGGSVSTLTIQRTQQEDSAVYLCASSLGLAFSYEQYFGPGTRLTVT.